The 25 T cell receptor beta chains in this list originate from one sample, sequenced in a study of breast tumors, draining lymph nodes, adjacent tissues. Samples came from axillary lymph nodes draining the breast cancer. TCRdb analysed the multiplex PCR reads with MiXCR anew, one entry per CDR3 protein. The table shows about 220,000 distinct CDR3 sequences, with less than 40% occurring only once. Sequenced: axillary lymph node tissue. Receptor source: a female donor with breast cancer. Some clones in this sample may be carry-over from other donors' samples.

This clonotype was seen many times. This chain joins TRBV3-1 and TRBJ1-5; the D is unclear. Trimming took 4 bases from V and 2 from J, leaving 15 bases between them. CDR3 length equals 16 residues. The germline CDR1 and CDR2 sequences are LGHDT and YNNKEL (reference sequence). Here the CDR3 DNA reads TGTGCCAGCAGCCCGCCAAGGGTTTGGTGCAATCAGCCCCAGCATTTT. Protein product: CASSPPRVWCNQPQHF.

This clonotype showed up many times. This chain links TRBV5-1 with TRBJ2-7; D is perhaps TRBD2 (6 bases). CDR1 and CDR2 from the germline V gene are SGHRS and YFSETQ. V was shortened by 0 bases and J by 6 bases, with 13 bases between the two germline ends. This CDR3 comprises 14 residues. The CDR3 reads CASSLAGTGGEQYF. Written as DNA, the CDR3 is TGCGCCAGCAGCTTGGCCGGGACCGGGGGCGAGCAGTACTTC.

This clonotype was observed many times. The V and J genes are TRBV20-1 and TRBJ2-7; D not resolved. Per the germline V gene, CDR1 is DFQATT and CDR2 is SNEGSKA (reference sequence). Trimming cost V 6 bases and J 6 bases, with 12 bases left between them. There are 11 residues in the CDR3. In nucleotides, the CDR3 is TGCAGTGCGATCCTACGCGGCGAGCAGTACTTC. Translation: CSAILRGEQYF.

This clonotype was counted at least ten times. An end of the junction does not agree with germline; a read error may underlie this. V and J are TRBV7-7 and TRBJ2-3; D might be TRBD2 (6 bases). The germline CDR1 and CDR2 sequences are SSHAT and FNYEAQ (reference sequence). The CDR3 length is 16 residues. The CDR3 coding sequence is TGTGCTAGCAGCTTAAGTCTTGTTAGCGGAAAAGATACGCAGTATTTT. Translating it yields CASSLSLVSGKDTQYF.

This clonotype was recorded many times. The V call is TRBV20-1, the J call TRBJ1-2; a weak D match, TRBD1 (5 bases). The V end lost 5 bases, the J end lost 3 bases, and 16 bases lay between the germline ends. Germline V gives CDR1 DFQATT, CDR2 SNEGSKA (reference sequence). CDR3 size: 14 residues. CDR3 protein: CSALPGFRDYGYTF. The CDR3 nucleotides read TGCAGTGCTCTTCCAGGGTTTAGAGACTATGGCTACACCTTC.

To note about this clonotype: Being one base from a much bigger clone, this may be a read error. J is TRBJ2-7 and V is TRBV11-2; 8 positions agree with TRBD2. V dropped 4 bases and J dropped 6; count of bases not matched to a gene: 11. The CDR3 is 15 residues long. The germline CDR1 and CDR2 sequences are SGHAT and FQNNGV. The CDR3 here is CASSYPSGRGGEQYF. The DNA for the CDR3 is TGTGCCAGCAGCTACCCATCGGGCCGGGGGGGCGAGCAGTACTTC.

Regarding this clonotype: Germline and junction disagree at one end, which may indicate a read error. The genes are TRBV6-6 and TRBJ1-5; D is unclear. The CDR3 contains 13 residues. The germline gives CDR1 MNHNY, CDR2 SVGAGI (reference sequence). The CDR3 DNA follows: TGTGCCAGCAGTGGGTCCCTCAATCGGCCCCAGCATTTT. It yields the protein CASSGSLNRPQHF.

The chain combines TRBV9 with TRBJ2-5; 7 nucleotides match TRBD1. The CDR3 sequence is 13 residues long. From germline, CDR1 is SGDLS and CDR2 YYNGEE. V was pared by 7 bases and J by 2 bases, with 5 bases of the junction left unmatched. The DNA for the CDR3 is TGTGCCAGCTCTGGGGGACAGCAAGAGACCCAGTACTTC. Its protein product is CASSGGQQETQYF. The full variable domain, with the rest looked up from reference TRBV9 and TRBJ2-5, is DSGVTQTPKHLITATGQRVTLRCSPRSGDLSVYWYQQSLDQGLQFLIQYYNGEERAKGNILERFSAQQFPDLHSELNLSSLELGDSALYFCASSGGQQETQYFGPGTRLLVL.

This clonotype was observed many times. The chain links TRBV20-1 to TRBJ2-2; TRBD1 aligns across 8 bases. Per germline, CDR1 DFQATT and CDR2 SNEGSKA (reference sequence). Trimming at V came to 6 bases and at J to 0 bases, leaving 3 bases not matched to a gene. The CDR3 runs 14 residues. In DNA form, the CDR3 reads TGCAGTGCCATGGGACAGGCGAACACCGGGGAGCTGTTTTTT. Encoded protein: CSAMGQANTGELFF.

This clonotype has at least ten counts. This chain links TRBV12-3 or TRBV12-4 with TRBJ1-5; no clear D gene. The V and J ends lost 1 base and 6 bases respectively, with 4 bases between them. This CDR3 spans 12 amino acids. The CDR3 nucleotides read TGTGCCAGCAGTTTAGATAGTCAGCCCCAGCATTTT. Translated: CASSLDSQPQHF.

This clonotype was counted many times. The chain joins TRBV6-5 to TRBJ1-6, with TRBD1 matching over 8 bases. CDR1 is MNHEY and CDR2 is SVGAGI in the germline V gene. This CDR3 has 14 amino acids. The junction had 5 bases not matched to a gene; V was cut back by 4 bases and J by 9 bases. This chain's CDR3 is CASSWAGGGSPLHF. The DNA of the CDR3 is TGTGCCAGCAGTTGGGCAGGGGGCGGTTCACCCCTCCACTTT.

The sample holds a few counts of this clonotype. The chain carries TRBV6-2 or TRBV6-3 and TRBJ1-5, with TRBD1 as a possible D gene (6 bases). In germline, CDR1 is MNHEY, CDR2 SVGEGT. The CDR3 has 14 amino acids. V gave up 3 bases and J gave up 6 bases, with 12 bases separating them. The CDR3 is CASSYPGATQPQHF. CDR3 nucleotides: TGTGCCAGCAGTTATCCGGGGGCAACTCAGCCCCAGCATTTT.

This chain uses TRBV5-5 with TRBJ2-5, with a possible D match to TRBD2 (6 bases). Trimming took off 0 bases at V and 7 bases at J, with 22 bases between the two ends. This CDR3 has 17 residues. CDR1 SGHKS and CDR2 YYEKEE come from the germline V gene (reference sequence). CDR3: CASSLVGAGTPTGTQYF. The CDR3 DNA reads TGTGCCAGCAGCTTGGTCGGGGCAGGGACTCCAACGGGGACCCAGTACTTC. The full variable domain, rest sourced from reference TRBV5-5 and TRBJ2-5, is DAGVTQSPTHLIKTRGQQVTLRCSPISGHKSVSWYQQVLGQGPQFIFQYYEKEERGRGNFPDRFSARQFPNYSSELNVNALLLGDSALYLCASSLVGAGTPTGTQYFGPGTRLLVL.

This clonotype was seen only a few times. V is TRBV7-3 and J is TRBJ1-1, with D unclear. V was shortened by 3 bases and J by 5 bases, with 10 bases between the two germline ends. Germline assignment: CDR1 SGHTA and CDR2 FQGTGA. The CDR3 has 13 residues. The CDR3 DNA reads TGTGCCAGCAGCTTTTCCGGGGTTACTGAAGCTTTCTTT. Protein: CASSFSGVTEAFF.

This chain joins TRBV5-6 and TRBJ2-3, with unresolved D. Germline CDR1 is SGHDT and CDR2 is YYEEEE. The CDR3 length is 15 residues. Trimming shortened V by 0 bases and J by 4 bases, and 12 bases separated the two germline ends. The CDR3 DNA reads as TGTGCCAGCAGCTTGGAGACTGTGAGGCCAGATACGCAGTATTTT. It translates to CASSLETVRPDTQYF. Full variable domain (outside the CDR3, taken from reference TRBV5-6 and TRBJ2-3): DAGVTQSPTHLIKTRGQQVTLRCSPKSGHDTVSWYQQALGQGPQFIFQYYEEEERQRGNFPDRFSGHQFPNYSSELNVNALLLGDSALYLCASSLETVRPDTQYFGPGTRLTVL.

This clonotype was found many times. The chain has TRBV6-4 and TRBJ1-2, with a possible D match to TRBD1 (6 bases). Trimming removed 3 bases at V and 7 bases at J, with 15 bases between. This CDR3 comprises 14 residues. Germline CDR1 MRHNA, CDR2 SNTAGT. The CDR3 DNA sequence: TGTGCCAGCAGTGAGTCCCCAGGGGATAGTGGCTACACCTTC. Translating it yields CASSESPGDSGYTF.

The rearrangement uses TRBV7-2 and TRBJ2-3, with TRBD2 matching over 9 bases. Germline CDR1 reads SGHTA; CDR2 reads FQGNSA. This CDR3 is built from 17 residues. V lost 5 bases and J lost 0; bases outside the gene matches: 9. CDR3 bases: TGTGCCAGCAGCCCCGGGTTGCGGGGGGGGAGCACAGATACGCAGTATTTT. Translation: CASSPGLRGGSTDTQYF.

This chain connects TRBV20-1 to TRBJ1-1; TRBD1 agrees at 8 bases. V gave up 3 bases and J gave up 10 bases; unmatched junction bases: 16. The germline CDR1 and CDR2 sequences are DFQATT and SNEGSKA (reference sequence). The CDR3 runs to 15 residues. The CDR3 loop is CSASSRTGPTEGAFF. The CDR3 DNA is TGCAGTGCTAGTAGTAGGACAGGGCCCACGGAGGGAGCTTTCTTT.

In this sample, this clonotype turned up many times. J is TRBJ2-7 and V is TRBV3-1; D might be TRBD1 (6 bases). V lost 1 base and J lost 2, with 12 bases in between. Germline CDR1 and CDR2: LGHDT and YNNKEL (reference sequence). CDR3 length: 15 residues. The CDR3 sequence: CASSQVPQGPYEQYF. Here the CDR3 DNA reads TGTGCCAGCAGCCAAGTCCCACAGGGCCCCTACGAGCAGTACTTC.

V is TRBV2 and J is TRBJ2-7; the match to TRBD1 covers 10 bases. V was clipped by 4 bases and J by 5 bases; unmatched bases: 11. This CDR3 has 16 amino acids. From germline, CDR1 is SNHLY and CDR2 FYNNEI. CDR3 residues: CASSVVGTGVGNEQYF. The DNA of the CDR3 is TGTGCCAGCAGTGTGGTCGGGACAGGGGTGGGTAACGAGCAGTACTTC.

This clonotype came up a few times. This chain links TRBV7-8 with TRBJ2-3; D gene ambiguous. The germline gives CDR1 SGHVS, CDR2 FQNEAQ. V shed 5 bases and J shed 0 bases, with 9 bases lying between them. The CDR3 contains 14 residues. CDR3: CASSRQPSTDTQYF. As DNA, the CDR3 is TGTGCCAGCAGCCGCCAGCCTAGCACAGATACGCAGTATTTT. Full variable domain (outside the CDR3, taken from reference TRBV7-8 and TRBJ2-3): GAGVSQSPRYKVAKRGQDVALRCDPISGHVSLFWYQQALGQGPEFLTYFQNEAQLDKSGLPSDRFFAERPEGSVSTLKIQRTQQEDSAVYLCASSRQPSTDTQYFGPGTRLTVL.

The V call is TRBV6-5, the J call TRBJ2-7; TRBD1 matches 7 bases. Germline loops: CDR1 MNHEY, CDR2 SVGAGI. After removal of 6 bases from V and 0 bases from J, the junction contained 8 bases not matched to a gene. The CDR3 length is 15 residues. CDR3 sequence: CASRSNRGNSYEQYF. CDR3 in DNA: TGTGCCAGCAGGTCGAACAGGGGAAACTCCTACGAGCAGTACTTC.

In DNA, the CDR3 is TGTGCCACCAGCAGACCGGGGCAGCCCCAGTACTTC. This codes for CATSRPGQPQYF. The chain has TRBV15 and TRBJ2-5; perhaps D is TRBD1 or TRBD2 (5 bases each). V dropped 2 bases and J dropped 9 bases, with 10 bases sitting between them. The germline gives CDR1 LNHNV, CDR2 YYDKDF (reference sequence). The CDR3 covers 12 residues.

To note about this clonotype: The CDR3 does not close with the conserved phenylalanine or tryptophan, likely indicating a read error. J is TRBJ1-2 and V is TRBV7-9; possibly TRBD1 for D (6 bases). The CDR3 spans 14 residues. Trimming removed 1 base from V and 5 bases from J, with 11 bases in between. CDR1 SEHNR and CDR2 FQNEAQ come from the germline V gene (reference sequence). The CDR3 nucleotides are TGTGCCAGCAGCTTAGAGGGACAAATATATGGCTACACCCAC. This translates into CASSLEGQIYGYTH.

This clonotype has a count of ten or more. The rearrangement links TRBV10-3 to TRBJ1-5; a weak D match, TRBD1 (5 bases). Trimming removed 8 bases at V and 4 bases at J, with 15 bases between. The length of the CDR3 is 14 residues. Germline loops: CDR1 ENHRY, CDR2 SYGVKD. CDR3 residues: CAISRTGENQPQHF. The CDR3 DNA reads TGTGCCATCTCACGCACAGGTGAGAATCAGCCCCAGCATTTT.